The 27 T cell receptor delta chains below were found in one sample sequenced in a study of delta chains in infants with herpesvirus infections. Reverse transcription of PBMC RNA used primers specific for the gamma and delta chains. TCRdb reprocessed the RT-PCR reads through CATT. The sample consists of under 2,000 delta-chain clones, around 7% of them appearing once. Sequences were derived from peripheral blood, sampled at time point 1 of longitudinal follow-up. These receptors were obtained from a human donor who was a Ugandan infant, either HIV-exposed or HIV-unexposed (not recorded which).

By share of the sample, this clone is large. This chain connects TRAV38-2/DV8 to TRDJ1; no clear D gene. V lost 0 bases and J 0 bases, leaving 12 bases between the germline ends. CDR3 length: 16 residues. Germline V CDR1 and CDR2: TSESDYY, QEAYKQQN. Here the CDR3 DNA reads TGTGCTTATAGGAGCGCGGTCTCCGACCACACCGATAAACTCATCTTT. This codes for CAYRSAVSDHTDKLIF.

In this sample, this clone turned up a few times. A much larger clone is a single base away; this may be a read error. The chain employs TRDV1 and TRDJ1, with TRDD3 identical over 10 bases. Looked up from germline, CDR1 is TSWWSYY and CDR2 is QGS. This CDR3 region has 18 residues. The V segment lost 3 bases and the J segment 2 bases; nucleotides outside the gene matches: 12. As DNA, the CDR3 is TGTGCTCTTGGGGAGAGCTACGGACTGGGGGATTCAACCGATAAACTCATCTTT. This translates into CALGESYGLGDSTDKLIF.

Relative to its sample, this clone is medium-sized. The genes are TRDV1 and TRDJ1; TRDD3 agrees at 12 bases. Per germline, CDR1 TSWWSYY and CDR2 QGS. Trimming at V came to 2 bases and at J to 4 bases, leaving 20 bases not matched to a gene. This CDR3 is 21 amino acids long. In DNA, the CDR3 is TGTGCTCTTGGGGAATCCTTCAAGTTCCAAACTGGGGGATACAGGGGCGATAAACTCATCTTT. Encoded protein: CALGESFKFQTGGYRGDKLIF.

V is TRDV1 and J is TRDJ1, with D perhaps assigned TRDD2 or TRDD3 (5 bases each). There are 18 residues in the CDR3. The V gene lost 1 base and the J gene lost 3 bases, with 21 bases spanning the gap. CDR1 is TSWWSYY and CDR2 is QGS in the germline V gene. The DNA of the CDR3 is TGTGCTCTTGGGGAACGAAACCTACTGGAGTGGGGAGCCGATAAACTCATCTTT. Encoded protein: CALGERNLLEWGADKLIF.

Judged by abundance, this clone is medium-sized. The chain has TRDV1 and TRDJ1; D is undetermined. Looked up from germline, CDR1 is TSWWSYY and CDR2 is QGS. V was cut by 3 bases and J by 0 bases, with 29 bases left in between. The CDR3 contains 21 residues. CDR3: CALGDTTTSERIPPYTDKLIF. The CDR3 DNA reads as TGTGCTCTTGGGGATACTACCACGTCGGAGAGGATTCCCCCGTACACCGATAAACTCATCTTT.

This clone rates as medium-sized. This chain connects TRDV1 to TRDJ1, with TRDD3 matching over 8 bases. Per germline, CDR1 TSWWSYY and CDR2 QGS. There are 16 residues in the CDR3. V lost 3 bases and J lost 0; bases outside the gene matches: 6. This chain's CDR3 is CALGDRGDRDTDKLIF. The DNA of the CDR3 is TGTGCTCTTGGGGATAGGGGGGATAGGGACACCGATAAACTCATCTTT.

V is TRDV1 and J is TRDJ1; the D gene is possibly TRDD2 (6 bases). V was shortened by 1 base and J by 5 bases, with 20 bases between the two germline ends. The CDR3 spans 17 residues. CDR1 TSWWSYY and CDR2 QGS come from the germline V gene. CDR3: CALGEPSGNPTLDKLIF. DNA for the CDR3: TGTGCTCTTGGGGAACCTTCAGGGAATCCTACGCTTGATAAACTCATCTTT.

By its share, this clone is medium-sized. CDR3 region: CALGEPSTLIDKLIF. The CDR3 coding sequence is TGTGCTCTTGGGGAACCATCTACGCTGATCGATAAACTCATCTTT. The chain employs TRDV1 and TRDJ1; D remains unclear. V lost 1 base, J lost 4 bases, and 13 bases lay in between. The CDR3 spans 15 residues. Germline V gene data show CDR1 as TSWWSYY and CDR2 as QGS.

This clone is judged large. The genes are TRDV1 and TRDJ1, with TRDD3 matching over 10 bases. CDR3 length equals 21 residues. Germline lookup yields CDR1 TSWWSYY and CDR2 QGS. J lost 2 bases, V lost 1 base, and 19 bases had no gene match. As DNA, the CDR3 is TGTGCTCTTGGGGAACGGGCGCCTCCCCCGTACTGGGGGATCTTAACCGATAAACTCATCTTT. Protein sequence: CALGERAPPPYWGILTDKLIF.

This clone is classed as large. The chain is built from TRDV1 and TRDJ1; tentative D call: TRDD3 (8 bases). Trimming cost V 4 bases and J 0 bases, with 39 bases left between them. The CDR3 is 24 amino acids. The V gene's germline CDR1 is TSWWSYY and CDR2 QGS. DNA for the CDR3: TGTGCTCTTGGGGCCCCACCTTCCTCATACGCCTACTGGGGGTTTGATCAGTACACCGATAAACTCATCTTT. Translation gives CALGAPPSSYAYWGFDQYTDKLIF.

Details on this clone: This may be a read error: a much more frequent sequence differs by one nucleotide. The V call is TRDV2, the J call TRDJ1, with 11 nucleotides matching TRDD3. The J gene was not available in TCRdb and was assigned here by matching the DNA to germline segments. V lost 3 bases, J lost 1 base, and 6 bases stayed unmatched. The CDR3 totals 16 residues. Germline CDR1 GEAIGNYY, CDR2 EKD. The CDR3 bases are TGTGCCTGTGACGCCGTGGGGGATACGGCCACCGATAAACTCATCTTT. Its protein product is CACDAVGDTATDKLIF.

By share of the sample, this clone is medium-sized. The chain recombines TRDV1 with TRDJ1; D unresolved. V gave up 0 bases and J gave up 3 bases, with 17 bases separating them. The CDR3 has 17 residues. In germline, CDR1 is TSWWSYY, CDR2 QGS. The CDR3 DNA reads as TGTGCTCTTGGGGAACTTACCTCCCTCGTAGGCCCCGATAAACTCATCTTT. This encodes CALGELTSLVGPDKLIF.

This clone is termed medium-sized. V usage is TRDV1 and J usage is TRDJ1; D is unclear. Germline V gives CDR1 TSWWSYY, CDR2 QGS. Trimming shortened V by 5 bases and J by 0 bases, and 22 bases separated the two germline ends. This CDR3 has 18 amino acids. In nucleotides, the CDR3 is TGTGCTCTTGGGCTTACGGGGCAATTTCCGCCTGACACCGATAAACTCATCTTT. Its translation: CALGLTGQFPPDTDKLIF.

This clone came up a few times. J is TRDJ1 and V is TRDV1; TRDD3 agrees at 11 bases. Germline values: CDR1 TSWWSYY, CDR2 QGS. This CDR3 has 24 residues. The V gene end was trimmed by 0 bases and the J gene end by 0 bases; junction bases not matched to a gene: 24. The DNA of the CDR3 is TGTGCTCTTGGGGAACTAGATCAGGGCTATTCCTCCACCTGGGGGATACTGTACACCGATAAACTCATCTTT. It is translated as CALGELDQGYSSTWGILYTDKLIF.

By share, this clone ranks as medium-sized. The chain recombines TRDV1 with TRDJ2, with 11 bases matching TRDD3. Germline V gene lookup returns CDR1 TSWWSYY and CDR2 QGS. This CDR3 contains 27 residues. Trimming took 2 bases from V and 0 from J; bases not matched to a gene: 32. The CDR3: CALGESPSVPPLRYWGITQALTAQLFF. CDR3 nucleotides: TGTGCTCTTGGGGAATCACCTTCCGTCCCTCCCCTAAGGTACTGGGGGATAACCCAGGCTTTGACAGCACAACTCTTCTTT.

By sample share, this clone is medium-sized. This CDR3 is CALGELGDHSTDKLIF. CDR3 coding DNA: TGTGCTCTTGGGGAACTGGGGGATCACAGCACCGATAAACTCATCTTT. The V and J genes are TRDV1 and TRDJ1; 7 bases match TRDD3. In germline, CDR1 is TSWWSYY, CDR2 QGS. This CDR3 is 16 amino acids long. The J segment lost 1 base and the V segment lost 0 bases, leaving 5 bases of the junction unmatched.

This clone was counted a few times. Here the CDR3 DNA reads TGTGCTCTTGGGGGCGCTTCCTACGAGTCCTCCCTGCTCTCAGGTACTGGGGGATACGTTAAACTCATCTTT. This translates into CALGGASYESSLLSGTGGYVKLIF. The rearrangement links TRDV1 to TRDJ1; 13 bases line up with TRDD3. CDR1 and CDR2 (germline): TSWWSYY, QGS. This CDR3 comprises 24 residues. V was pared by 4 bases and J by 7 bases, with 33 bases of the junction left unmatched.

This clone is large within its sample. The rearrangement joins TRDV1 to TRDJ1, with D hard to call. In germline, CDR1 is TSWWSYY, CDR2 QGS. The V end was cut by 0 bases, the J end by 0 bases, with 11 bases between. This CDR3 has 16 amino acids. CDR3 sequence reads: CALGELNGAYTDKLIF. In DNA, the CDR3 is TGTGCTCTTGGGGAACTCAACGGGGCGTACACCGATAAACTCATCTTT.

By sample share, this clone is medium-sized. This chain uses TRDV1 with TRDJ1; D is possibly TRDD3 (6 bases). The CDR3 is 15 residues long. Germline V gene lookup returns CDR1 TSWWSYY and CDR2 QGS. With 6 bases removed from V and 8 bases from J, the gap between germline ends came to 22 bases. DNA for the CDR3: TGTGCTCTTGGAAAACTGGCCCTGGGGCCCCAAAAACTCATCTTT. As protein: CALGKLALGPQKLIF.

This clone is labeled medium-sized. The chain uses TRDV1 and TRDJ1; 9 bases map to TRDD3. Per the germline V gene, CDR1 is TSWWSYY and CDR2 is QGS. This CDR3 is 19 amino acids long. The junction had 13 bases not matched to a gene; V was cut back by 2 bases and J by 0 bases. CDR3 DNA: TGTGCTCTTGGGGAAATTCCTATGTACTGGGGGACATACACCGATAAACTCATCTTT. Translation: CALGEIPMYWGTYTDKLIF.

As to this clone: A read error is possible here, since a much larger clone lies one base away. The chain uses TRDV1 and TRDJ4; possibly TRDD2 for D (5 bases). Germline matching of the DNA provided the J gene here, since TCRdb leaves it blank. Trimming pared 2 bases from V and 3 bases from J, leaving 46 bases between. The CDR3 runs 25 residues. Germline loops: CDR1 TSWWSYY, CDR2 QGS. CDR3 DNA: TGTGCTCTTGGGGAAAGGTCGCCCATTCCTCCTCTATCTGTTCAGACCACGTTGAATTCTGGACCCCTGATCTTT. It codes for CALGERSPIPPLSVQTTLNSGPLIF.

The chain is built from TRDV1 and TRDJ1, with 9 bases that match TRDD3. The J segment lost 3 bases and the V segment lost 2 bases, leaving 16 bases of the junction unmatched. The CDR3 runs 19 residues. Germline V gene sequence: CDR1 TSWWSYY, CDR2 QGS. DNA for the CDR3: TGTGCTCTTGGGGAAGGGGGATACCTGGGGGTAAAGACGCCCGATAAACTCATCTTT. This codes for CALGEGGYLGVKTPDKLIF.

This clone is large (0.1 to 1%) by share. The J gene is TRDJ1, the V gene TRDV1, with 10 bases aligning to TRDD3. V was clipped by 6 bases and J by 0 bases; unmatched bases: 16. The germline CDR1 and CDR2 sequences are TSWWSYY and QGS. The CDR3 extends over 19 amino acids. The CDR3 DNA is TGTGCTCTTGGTGGACGGCGTTGGGGGATACTCATCGACACCGATAAACTCATCTTT. The encoded protein is CALGGRRWGILIDTDKLIF.

Relative to its sample, this clone is large. The rearrangement links TRDV1 to TRDJ1; unclear D gene. Per the germline V gene, CDR1 is TSWWSYY and CDR2 is QGS. The CDR3 sequence is 17 residues long. Trimming cost V 0 bases and J 5 bases, with 19 bases left between them. CDR3 sequence reads: CALGELKSTVYLDKLIF. CDR3 sequence (DNA): TGTGCTCTTGGGGAACTTAAATCCACCGTATACCTGGATAAACTCATCTTT.

Judged by abundance, this clone is medium-sized. Within the sample, other DNA sequences also encode this same CDR3. The V and J genes are TRDV1 and TRDJ1; a possible D gene is TRDD3 (5 bases). Germline V lookup: CDR1 TSWWSYY, CDR2 QGS. The ends were cut back, 0 bases at V and 0 bases at J, with 20 bases in the middle. The length of the CDR3 is 19 residues. CDR3 loop: CALGELALDIGANTDKLIF. The CDR3 region has the DNA TGTGCTCTTGGGGAACTAGCTTTGGATATCGGGGCCAACACCGATAAACTCATCTTT.

This clone is labeled large. The chain recombines TRDV1 with TRDJ1, with 8 bases that match TRDD3. Germline V lookup: CDR1 TSWWSYY, CDR2 QGS. Trimming cost V 2 bases and J 4 bases; bases outside gene matches: 12. CDR3 length: 17 residues. The CDR3 sequence is CALGEILALGDFDKLIF. The CDR3 DNA reads as TGTGCTCTTGGGGAAATCCTAGCCTTGGGGGATTTCGATAAACTCATCTTT.

Here the J gene is TRDJ3 and the V gene is not called. The CDR3 extends over 10 amino acids. Written as DNA, the CDR3 is TGCGCCTGGGACACCCGACAGATGTTTTTC. Amino acids: CAWDTRQMFF.